This is a list of T cell receptor beta chains from one sample in a study of beta chain features in type 1 diabetes. The protocol was immunoSEQ multiplex PCR, while the TCRdb copy is restricted to in-frame clones and leaves out a portion. In the table there are about 620,000 clones, about 16% of which are singletons. Sequences were obtained from naive CD4+ T cells from blood. The receptors originated from a young man in good health. CDR3s include the opening cysteine and the closing phenylalanine or tryptophan. A clone size is listed for some rows: how often the clone was seen (once, few, many), or a class if it is expanded.

v_call	clone_size	cdr3_aa
TRBV4-3	-	CASSRGTGESYNEQFF
TRBV7-2	few	CASGGDRGHTEAFF
TRBV5-1	few	CASSLRQQETQYF
TRBV6-5	few	CASSLYPGLGQPQHF
TRBV7-3	few	CASSLTWVNNEQFF
TRBV14	-	CASSQDRGRQEAFF
TRBV18	-	CASSPQLQVGANVLTF
TRBV25-1	few	CASSKKTATGELFF
TRBV7-8	few	CAEDRGPTDTQYF
TRBV28	-	CASRKREQLYEQYF
TRBV4-3	few	CASSQELGTGDYEQYF
TRBV7-9	-	CASSLSSGRDNEQFF
TRBV7-3	few	CASSLSGGVGYTF
TRBV7-2	few	CASSLAARPRDGGYTF